One sample yielded the 30 T cell receptor beta chains listed below, sequenced in a study of cytomegalovirus exposure and HLA in healthy donors. PCR employed 60 Vbeta and 13 Jbeta primers. Assay used: immunoSEQ multiplex PCR; TCRdb lists only in-frame clones, some missing. The profile shows roughly 93,000 clones, around 74% of them singletons. Sequenced sample: PBMCs. These receptors all stem from a male donor in good health and CMV-seronegative.

The J gene is TRBJ2-7, the V gene TRBV2; 7 nucleotides match TRBD2. There are 13 residues in the CDR3. V dropped 4 bases and J dropped 7; count of bases not matched to a gene: 7. Germline V gene lookup returns CDR1 SNHLY and CDR2 FYNNEI. The CDR3 coding sequence is TGTGCCAGCAGTGCGGGTTGGGGGGGAGAGCAGTACTTC. It codes for CASSAGWGGEQYF.

The gene calls are TRBV19 and TRBJ2-3; a possible D gene is TRBD1 (5 bases). Germline CDR1 and CDR2: LNHDA and SQIVND (reference sequence). Trimming pared 5 bases from V and 2 bases from J, leaving 8 bases between. The CDR3 sequence is 13 residues long. The CDR3, as DNA: TGTGCCAGTAGTCAGGGATCCACAGATACGCAGTATTTT. This codes for CASSQGSTDTQYF. Based on the CDR3 plus reference TRBV19 and TRBJ2-3, the full variable domain is DGGITQSPKYLFRKEGQNVTLSCEQNLNHDAMYWYRQDPGQGLRLIYYSQIVNDFQKGDIAEGYSVSREKKESFPLTVTSAQKNPTAFYLCASSQGSTDTQYFGPGTRLTVL.

The gene calls are TRBV19 and TRBJ2-5; maybe TRBD2 (6 bases). The V end lost 5 bases, the J end lost 5 bases, and 15 bases lay between the germline ends. Germline CDR1 is LNHDA and CDR2 is SQIVND (reference sequence). The CDR3 covers 14 residues. This CDR3 is CASSRATGDETQYF. DNA of the CDR3: TGTGCCAGTAGTCGGGCTACGGGGGACGAGACCCAGTACTTC.

This chain joins TRBV6-1 and TRBJ1-2, with 8 bases lining up with TRBD1. Per the germline V gene, CDR1 is MNHNS and CDR2 is SASEGT. This CDR3 has 15 residues. V gave up 5 bases and J gave up 4 bases; unmatched junction bases: 9. The CDR3 sequence is CASSRNQGAVYGYTF. The CDR3 nucleotides are TGTGCCAGCAGTAGAAACCAGGGGGCGGTCTATGGCTACACCTTC.

The chain is built from TRBV21-1 and TRBJ2-7; the table's D call of TRBD1 was not tested on the DNA. TRBV21-1 is a known pseudogene. The CDR3 runs to 19 residues. This CDR3 is CASSKGPIRDRKFYYEQYF. The CDR3 nucleotides are TGTGCCAGCAGCAAAGGGCCGATAAGGGACAGGAAATTTTACTACGAGCAGTACTTC.

This clone has a single count. V gene TRBV10-3 combines with J gene TRBJ2-7; 8 nucleotides align to TRBD1. V was pared by 7 bases and J by 6 bases, with 2 bases of the junction left unmatched. The CDR3 has 11 residues. Germline V gene sequence: CDR1 ENHRY, CDR2 SYGVKD. Here the CDR3 reads CAINGQGEQYF. The DNA for the CDR3 is TGTGCCATCAACGGACAGGGCGAGCAGTACTTC.

This clone occurred once. The genes are TRBV19 and TRBJ2-6; TRBD1 is a possible D gene (6 bases). Trimming shortened V by 3 bases and J by 0 bases, and 15 bases separated the two germline ends. The length of the CDR3 is 18 residues. CDR1 LNHDA and CDR2 SQIVND come from the germline V gene (reference sequence). The DNA for the CDR3 is TGTGCCAGTAGTATGAGGGACAAACGTTACTCTGGGGCCAACGTCCTGACTTTC. It codes for CASSMRDKRYSGANVLTF.

This chain links TRBV4-1 with TRBJ1-5, with TRBD1 matching 7 bases. The V and J ends lost 1 base and 2 bases, in that order; junction bases with no gene match: 8. Germline CDR1 is MGHRA and CDR2 is YSYEKL. This CDR3 is built from 17 residues. The CDR3 nucleotides read TGCGCCAGCAGCCAAGGAGACAGGGACGCAGGCAATCAGCCCCAGCATTTT. Translation: CASSQGDRDAGNQPQHF.

J is TRBJ1-6 and V is TRBV2, with no clear D. The CDR3 is 12 residues long. Trimming removed 6 bases at V and 6 bases at J, with 6 bases between. Germline CDR1 and CDR2: SNHLY and FYNNEI. This CDR3 reads CASRSFNSPLHF. CDR3 DNA sequence: TGTGCCAGCAGGTCATTTAATTCACCCCTCCACTTT.

V usage is TRBV7-2 and J usage is TRBJ1-2; D uncertain. CDR1 and CDR2 from the germline V gene are SGHTA and FQGNSA. This CDR3 has 13 residues. The ends were cut back, 1 base at V and 4 bases at J, with 7 bases in the middle. CDR3 sequence: CASSLGGSYGYTF. The CDR3, as DNA: TGTGCCAGCAGCTTAGGAGGGAGCTATGGCTACACCTTC. The whole variable domain, filled in from reference TRBV7-2 and TRBJ1-2, reads GAGVSQSPSNKVTEKGKDVELRCDPISGHTALYWYRQSLGQGLEFLIYFQGNSAPDKSGLPSDRFSAERTGGSVSTLTIQRTQQEDSAVYLCASSLGGSYGYTFGSGTRLTVV.

This clone was observed a handful of times. This chain uses TRBV27 with TRBJ2-7; D is uncertain. Germline values: CDR1 MNHEY, CDR2 SMNVEV (reference sequence). This CDR3 spans 11 amino acids. V shed 4 bases and J shed 7 bases, with 8 bases lying between them. The DNA of the CDR3 is TGTGCCAGCAGTTCGCGCTATGAGCAGTACTTC. Protein sequence: CASSSRYEQYF.

The chain uses TRBV7-9 and TRBJ2-5; 12 bases map to TRBD2. CDR1 SEHNR and CDR2 FQNEAQ come from the germline V gene (reference sequence). With V trimmed by 5 bases and J by 4 bases, 11 bases remained unmatched. The CDR3 length is 17 residues. CDR3 loop: CASSRAIPGLAGETQYF. The CDR3 nucleotides are TGTGCCAGCAGCCGTGCTATCCCGGGACTAGCGGGAGAGACCCAGTACTTC.

Only a few counts were recorded for this clone. This sequence joins TRBV28 and TRBJ1-2; 7 bases agree with TRBD1. J was trimmed by 3 bases and V by 9 bases; bases with no gene match: 13. Germline V CDR1 and CDR2: MDHEN, SYDVKM. The CDR3 sequence is 15 residues long. For the CDR3, the DNA is TGTGCCAGTCAGACCCTTGACAGGGTTGACTATGGCTACACCTTC. Amino acids: CASQTLDRVDYGYTF.

The rearrangement links TRBV4-1 to TRBJ2-2; 8 bases map to TRBD2. Trimming at V came to 2 bases and at J to 6 bases, leaving 11 bases not matched to a gene. The germline V gene has CDR1 MGHRA and CDR2 YSYEKL. The CDR3 is 17 amino acids. Here the CDR3 reads CASSQLIAGLSAGELFF. The CDR3 DNA reads as TGCGCCAGCAGCCAATTAATAGCGGGACTGTCGGCCGGGGAGCTGTTTTTT.

The chain recombines TRBV7-3 with TRBJ2-3, with 9 bases identical to TRBD1. CDR1 and CDR2 (germline): SGHTA, FQGTGA. This CDR3 spans 18 amino acids. The V and J ends lost 1 base and 7 bases, in that order; junction bases with no gene match: 15. The CDR3: CASSLIPAGTGFLHTQYF. CDR3 nucleotides: TGTGCCAGCAGCTTAATCCCCGCCGGGACAGGGTTTCTCCATACGCAGTATTTT.

This chain uses TRBV5-4 with TRBJ1-2, with 9 bases that match TRBD1. Per the germline V gene, CDR1 is SGHNT and CDR2 is YYREEE (reference sequence). J lost 4 bases, V lost 0 bases, and 4 bases had no gene match. The CDR3 is made up of 15 amino acids. The CDR3 region has the DNA TGTGCCAGCAGCTTGGGACAGGGGGAGTTCTATGGCTACACCTTC. This gives the protein CASSLGQGEFYGYTF.

V usage is TRBV28 and J usage is TRBJ1-4; D may be TRBD1 (5 bases). The germline CDR1 and CDR2 sequences are MDHEN and SYDVKM. The CDR3 contains 14 residues. V dropped 5 bases and J dropped 4 bases, with 11 bases sitting between them. The CDR3 region has the DNA TGTGCCAGCAGTATCTCGACAGTTAATGAAAAACTGTTTTTT. Amino acid sequence: CASSISTVNEKLFF.

This chain joins TRBV28 and TRBJ1-5, with 7 positions matching TRBD1. The V and J ends lost 6 bases and 0 bases, in that order; junction bases with no gene match: 5. The CDR3 sequence is 15 residues long. CDR1 and CDR2 (germline): MDHEN, SYDVKM. The CDR3 DNA follows: TGTGCCAGCAGCTACAGGGGCTATAGCAATCAGCCCCAGCATTTT. As protein: CASSYRGYSNQPQHF.

This rearrangement joins TRBV2 to TRBJ1-2; D is unclear. The germline V gene has CDR1 SNHLY and CDR2 FYNNEI. The CDR3 is made up of 15 amino acids. Deletions cut 1 base from V and 0 bases from J, with 9 bases between. CDR3 amino acids: CASSEVASPNYGYTF. CDR3 in DNA: TGTGCCAGCAGTGAAGTCGCAAGCCCTAACTATGGCTACACCTTC.

The V gene is TRBV29-1, the J gene TRBJ2-7; TRBD1 agrees at 7 bases. V shed 6 bases, J shed 5 bases, and the junction held 13 bases outside the gene matches. The CDR3 consists of 14 residues. Germline V gene sequence: CDR1 SQVTM, CDR2 ANQGSEA. CDR3 sequence: CSVKGAQGIHEQYF. The DNA for the CDR3 is TGCAGCGTCAAGGGGGCCCAGGGGATCCACGAGCAGTACTTC.

A remark on this clone: A junction boundary mismatches the germline segment, possibly from a read error. Written as DNA, the CDR3 is TGTGCCAGCAGTTTGGGGCTAGCGGGGTATGAGCAGTTCTTC. Translation gives CASSLGLAGYEQFF. This rearrangement joins TRBV5-6 to TRBJ2-1, with 9 bases aligning to TRBD2. This CDR3 has 14 residues. Germline V gene lookup returns CDR1 SGHDT and CDR2 YYEEEE.

This clone was counted a few times. The CDR3: CASSDRAGGRQPQHF. The CDR3 DNA reads TGTGCCAGCAGTGATCGGGCAGGGGGCCGGCAGCCCCAGCATTTT. The genes are TRBV2 and TRBJ1-5; TRBD1 matches 8 bases. Germline trimming cut 3 bases from V and 7 bases from J; bases unmatched to any gene: 8. CDR3 length: 15 amino acids. Germline V CDR1 and CDR2: SNHLY, FYNNEI. The whole variable domain, filled in from reference TRBV2 and TRBJ1-5, reads EPEVTQTPSHQVTQMGQEVILRCVPISNHLYFYWYRQILGQKVEFLVSFYNNEISEKSEIFDDQFSVERPDGSNFTLKIRSTKLEDSAMYFCASSDRAGGRQPQHFGDGTRLSIL.

The chain recombines TRBV7-2 with TRBJ1-1; D unclear. Trimming cost V 0 bases and J 10 bases, with 15 bases left between them. CDR3 length: 14 amino acids. CDR1 and CDR2 (germline): SGHTA, FQGNSA. The CDR3 is CASSLARGSGGAFF. The CDR3 bases are TGTGCCAGCAGCTTAGCGCGTGGCAGTGGAGGAGCTTTCTTT.

This clone showed up just once. The J gene is TRBJ2-3, the V gene TRBV30; D is undetermined. The germline gives CDR1 GTSNPN, CDR2 SVGIG (reference sequence). This CDR3 is built from 12 residues. V was cut by 2 bases and J by 4 bases, with 7 bases left in between. Written as DNA, the CDR3 is TGTGCCTGGAGTCCCGGTTCAGATACGCAGTATTTT. Translation: CAWSPGSDTQYF.

This clone was recorded a few times. The chain has TRBV6-5 and TRBJ1-1; TRBD1 matches at 9 bases. Per the germline V gene, CDR1 is MNHEY and CDR2 is SVGAGI. The length of the CDR3 is 15 residues. Germline trimming cut 0 bases from V and 3 bases from J; bases unmatched to any gene: 2. CDR3 coding DNA: TGTGCCAGCAGTTACTCCCGGACAGGGGACACTGAAGCTTTCTTT. Residues: CASSYSRTGDTEAFF.

This clone has just a few counts. The rearrangement uses TRBV6-5 and TRBJ1-1; TRBD1 might be the D (5 bases). Trimming removed 4 bases at V and 2 bases at J, with 11 bases between. Germline-derived CDR1 and CDR2 are MNHEY and SVGAGI. This CDR3 has 14 residues. The CDR3 bases are TGTGCCAGCAGTTGGCAGGGTTTAAACACTGAAGCTTTCTTT. It specifies CASSWQGLNTEAFF.

This rearrangement joins TRBV4-2 to TRBJ2-2; TRBD2 might be the D (5 bases). V dropped 0 bases and J dropped 0 bases, with 5 bases sitting between them. The CDR3 has 15 residues. CDR1 is LGHNA and CDR2 is YNFKEQ in the germline V gene. CDR3 protein: CASSQEAANTGELFF. CDR3 DNA: TGTGCCAGCAGCCAAGAAGCGGCGAACACCGGGGAGCTGTTTTTT.

This clone has more than one count but fewer than ten. J is TRBJ2-2 and V is TRBV7-2, with TRBD2 matching 10 bases. Germline assignment: CDR1 SGHTA and CDR2 FQGNSA. Germline trimming cut 3 bases from V and 1 base from J; bases unmatched to any gene: 5. The length of the CDR3 is 17 residues. In DNA form, the CDR3 reads TGTGCCAGCAGCTTCTTTTCTAGCGGGAGGAACACCGGGGAGCTGTTTTTT. Translating gives CASSFFSSGRNTGELFF.

The V gene is TRBV19, the J gene TRBJ1-2; 7 bases are shared with TRBD1. Germline-derived CDR1 and CDR2 are LNHDA and SQIVND (reference sequence). The V segment lost 1 base and the J segment 6 bases; nucleotides outside the gene matches: 14. This CDR3 has 17 amino acids. The CDR3 DNA reads as TGTGCCAGTAGTATAGCAAGGGGGCGCAACCGCTTGGATGGCTACACCTTC. Amino acids: CASSIARGRNRLDGYTF.

J is TRBJ1-5 and V is TRBV28; 7 nucleotides match TRBD1. The CDR3 extends over 19 amino acids. CDR1 MDHEN and CDR2 SYDVKM come from the germline V gene. Unmatched junction bases numbered 18, after V lost 2 bases and J lost 5 bases. This CDR3 reads CASSLRGGQAKSWDQPQHF. CDR3 DNA sequence: TGTGCCAGCAGTTTACGGGGCGGACAGGCTAAATCGTGGGATCAGCCCCAGCATTTT.